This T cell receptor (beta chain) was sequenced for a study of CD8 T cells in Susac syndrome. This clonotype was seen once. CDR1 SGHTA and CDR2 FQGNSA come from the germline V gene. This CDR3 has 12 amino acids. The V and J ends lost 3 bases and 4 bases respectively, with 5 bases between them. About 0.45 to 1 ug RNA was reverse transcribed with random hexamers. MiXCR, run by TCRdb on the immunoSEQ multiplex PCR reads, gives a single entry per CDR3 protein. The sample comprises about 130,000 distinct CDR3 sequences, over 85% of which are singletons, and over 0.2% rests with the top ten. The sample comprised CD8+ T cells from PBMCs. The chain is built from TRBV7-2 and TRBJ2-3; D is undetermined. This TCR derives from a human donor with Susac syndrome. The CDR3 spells CASSFRADTQYF. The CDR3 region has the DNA TGTGCCAGCAGCTTTAGGGCAGATACGCAGTATTTT.